This T cell receptor beta chain originates from a study of cytomegalovirus exposure and HLA in healthy donors (dated by TCRdb to 2016 to 2017). The study in broad terms: According to an earlier analysis of 550 to 700 of the donors, 150 million to 200 million T cells yielded 120 million or so unique TCR beta sequences and 276 Gb of sequence data. Around 330 gigabases of sequencing data and roughly 81 million unique TCR sequences made up an early release that covered approximately 700 HLA-typed donors. Among the roughly 400 genotyped donors, around 81% belonged to the genetic ancestry cluster associated with self-reported Caucasian donors. The study aimed to test whether cataloging public T cell receptors could reveal signatures of past pathogen exposure. The study used immunosequencing to profile the T cell repertoires of more than 650 subjects and linked those repertoires to cytomegalovirus serostatus. Besides the first cohort of approximately 670 subjects, a separate validation cohort made up of 120 different subjects was used. The study combined high-throughput TCR immunosequencing, statistical association of individual TCRs with disease status, and machine learning to predict cytomegalovirus infection status. A later analysis re-analyzed previously published TCR beta repertoires from roughly 630 donors and added high-resolution HLA genotyping to study TCR occurrence patterns. Rather than drawing on any new phenotypic data, the later analysis identified candidate immune exposures from TCR beta sequences and the way those sequences occurred across donors. In an earlier analysis of roughly 580 of the donors, high-throughput TCR beta sequencing was used to judge whether each TCR beta V gene segment behaved as functional or pseudogenic. Donor age, sex, ethnicity and CMV serostatus were compiled alongside the repertoire data. A later genetic analysis used genome-wide SNP genotypes for about 55% of the 666 donors, treating that subset as a discovery cohort. All discovery cohort repertoires had been generated using a single sequencing platform. Both class I and class II loci were covered by HLA typing, at four-digit resolution. Typing coverage differed by locus: A, B, C, DRB1 and DQB1 were typed in roughly 620-630 donors, DQA1 in roughly 510, DPA1 in 600 to 610, and DPB1 in roughly 450. Roughly five DR-DQ haplotypes were treated as single units for association and clustering because of strong linkage in the cohort. Across around 400 genotyped donors of the cohort, an average of 235,054 unique TCR beta nucleotide sequences per donor were sequenced, and roughly a sixth of those sequences were non-productive.

The method behind the library was the immunoSEQ multiplex PCR assay. For the multiplex PCR, a mixture combining 60 forward primers for TCR Vbeta segments and 13 reverse primers for TCR Jbeta segments was used. Amplification of the CDR3 region of rearranged TCR beta genes was performed with a multiplex PCR assay on genomic DNA. The amplified TCR beta libraries were sequenced on the Illumina HiSeq System as 87-base-pair reads. Per the source publication's procedure: A later analysis counted 75 million to 100 million unique TCR beta chains across the 666 repertoires, and 9 million to 14 million of these chains were shared by at least two donors. Raw reads were error-corrected and collapsed into unique sequences with a nearest-neighbor algorithm that merged closely related sequences to remove PCR and sequencing errors. V, D and J gene segments were assigned by aligning CDR3 sequences to IMGT reference sequences. For a sequence to be retained, a match of at least six nucleotides to both a V gene segment and a J gene segment was required. A rearrangement was called productive if the CDR3 had no stop codons and remained in frame with V and J, and every other rearrangement was called non-productive. Following IMGT convention, CDR3 was defined as the stretch from the second conserved V-encoded cysteine up to the conserved J-encoded phenylalanine. The earlier analysis of about 560 of the donors excluded any sequence lacking an unambiguous match to a single V gene segment. In an earlier analysis of 587 of the donors, V segments were called functional above 56.7% productive rearrangements and were called segregating when the between-donor standard deviation exceeded 5%. A statistical classification framework was built for diagnosing cytomegalovirus status from the catalog of TCR beta chain sequences. V and J gene assignment, in a later analysis, came from comparing TCR nucleotide sequences with IMGT/GENE-DB human TR gene sequences. In a later analysis, CDR3 sequences and most-parsimonious VDJ recombination scenarios were assigned using the TCRdist pipeline. A later analysis defined each TCR beta chain by its CDR3 amino acid sequence plus V-gene family, and excluded reads lacking a unique V-gene family. As a way to deal with suspected cross-contamination and a sequencing artifact, a later analysis dropped 450 to 700 nucleotide sequences that were highly shared and had low generation probability. A later analysis calculated a clonal expansion index for each public chain from normalized within-repertoire ranks of inferred template counts. In a later analysis, generation probabilities were computed with a VDJ recombination model fitted to out-of-frame rearrangements, and the resulting probabilities were checked against IGoR. A later analysis scored TCR-TCR, TCR-HLA and TCR-CMV co-occurrence with hypergeometric tests, applying a repertoire-size bias correction to TCR pairs. To estimate false discovery rates, a later analysis permuted the HLA or CMV assignments 20 times. A later analysis grouped co-occurring TCRs with DBSCAN, adding TCRdist sequence similarity when clustering within HLA-allele-positive subsets. For co-occurrence clustering, repertoires with fewer than 30,000 or more than 120,000 public chains were excluded, along with roughly 5 repertoires with anomalous nucleotide sharing. In TCRdb, the immuneACCESS table is reduced to in-frame sequences with V and J assigned. These tables do not hold every clone; where another copy was compared, an unresolved V gene accounts for under half, and the others remain unexplained. D and trimming were read from the DNA, whereas the V and J calls and clone size are those reported in that table. The sample table holds under 65,000 clones. The leading ten clones occupy about 6.7% of the sample.

The study at large found these results: According to a later analysis, parvovirus B19, influenza, CMV and Epstein-Barr virus appeared linked to several top co-occurrence clusters. In vitro tests confirmed that a few of the cytomegalovirus-associated TCR beta chains recognize cytomegalovirus antigens. An association between a missense DCLRE1C variant and V-gene and J-gene trimming of TCR beta chains was found in a later genetic analysis and replicated in an independent cohort. Immune exposure information for the cohort was limited to CMV serostatus. In a later genetic analysis, fewer N-insertions in productive TCRs were reported among donors in an Asian-associated ancestry cluster than the roughly 700-donor mean. Some IMGT-functional V segments, including TRBV6-2 and TRBV6-3, could not be told apart with the 87-base-pair reads, so those segments were excluded. The presence/absence analyses assumed that sequencing depth was roughly uniform across donors, and that assumption may not be true. Because some donors lacked HLA typing at each locus, the association tests relied only on the typed subset. Because counts were too low, 15 or so rarely observed V segments, including chromosome 9 orphons, were excluded from the earlier analysis of under 650 of the donors. The study gave a list of 150 to 200 TCR beta chains associated with cytomegalovirus. A cluster of highly shared sequence variants was judged likely to be a technical artifact of the sequencing pipeline. While some public TCRs were present in many individuals, most TCR sequences turned up only very rarely across donors. In a later analysis, HLA-associated TCR beta chains were found to be more clonally expanded and to have lower generation probabilities than equally common non-associated chains. A further reported finding was that TCR beta sequences accurately predicted the HLA-A and HLA-B alleles for most subjects in the first cohort. Broadly in line with IMGT annotations, most TCR beta V segments showed up in productive rearrangements about 90% or about 30% of the time in an earlier analysis of about 500 of the donors. It was suggested by the authors that the approach could potentially be generalized to other disease states and immunological phenotypes. Linkage disequilibrium might explain the correlated functional status among segregating V segments, but an unknown experimental factor could not be ruled out. A later analysis found that most CMV-associated TCR beta chains appeared HLA-restricted, with HLA associations seemingly driven largely by CMV exposure. In this cohort, only TCR beta chains were sequenced, and detectable features were limited by the absence of alpha or paired-chain data. A later analysis associated approximately 17,000 TCR beta sequences with specific HLA alleles at a false discovery rate of 0.05. In a later analysis, TCR association rates were found to vary across HLA loci, with the most associated TCRs seen for DRB1 alleles and the fewest for HLA-C alleles. In both the original and validation cohorts, the classifier was reported to diagnose cytomegalovirus status with high specificity and sensitivity. When HLA alleles, especially DR and DQ, strongly co-occurred, attributing TCR associations to individual alleles was difficult.

V is shortened by 2 bases, J by 0 bases, and the region joining them spans 13 bases. The CDR3 goes from the cysteine to the phenylalanine over 16 residues. Only CDR3 DNA is held: 48 bases, read in frame from base 1. As encoded in the germline V gene, CDR1 is KGHSH while CDR2 is LQKENI. The cohort was made up of approximately 670 healthy bone marrow donors. At the time of sampling, all cohort members were nominally healthy, though unrecorded immune exposures were likely present. The donor tested CMV seronegative and was one of the 352 seronegative cohort members. Each donor provided a peripheral blood sample, and peripheral blood mononuclear cells were used for TCR beta sequencing. Genomic DNA was extracted from the blood cell samples with the Qiagen DNeasy Blood Extraction Kit. As to this clone: Its specific antigen is unknown.

Sequencing was performed on PBMCs. This TCR was recovered from a woman aged 40-49 years in good health and CMV-seronegative. Recombination joined TRBV18 with TRBJ1-2, with TRBD1 perhaps the D gene, on 6 matching bases. CDR3 sequence: CASSPRTDFANYGYTF. The bases read TGTGCCAGCTCACCAAGGACAGATTTCGCTAACTATGGCTACACCTTC.